Following are 9 T cell receptor beta chains from one sample sequenced in a study of beta chain features in type 1 diabetes. Of the isolated RNA, all was reverse transcribed, and so the sequenced material was expressed TCRB transcripts. Using immunoSEQ multiplex PCR, the repertoire was profiled, and TCRdb retains in-frame clones only, with some absent. Of 200,000 to 300,000 clones listed, around 68% are singletons. Sequencing was performed on naive CD4+ T cells from blood. These receptors all stem from a man younger than 45 in good health.

In this sample, this clone turned up once. This chain joins TRBV2 and TRBJ2-5, with D unresolved. The CDR3 consists of 11 residues. Germline CDR1 SNHLY, CDR2 FYNNEI. Trimming shortened V by 8 bases and J by 7 bases, and 11 bases separated the two germline ends. CDR3 loop: CASGRKWTQYF. CDR3 bases: TGTGCCAGCGGGCGGAAGTGGACCCAGTACTTC.

This clone came up a few times. The chain uses TRBV6-1 and TRBJ1-2; TRBD1 might be the D (6 bases). The CDR3 extends over 14 amino acids. Germline loops: CDR1 MNHNS, CDR2 SASEGT. Deletions cut 3 bases from V and 2 bases from J, with 10 bases between. The CDR3: CASSESQGNYGYTF. The DNA of the CDR3 is TGTGCCAGCAGTGAGTCCCAGGGGAACTATGGCTACACCTTC.

The J gene is TRBJ2-7, the V gene TRBV21-1; TRBD2 is the table's D call, not checked against the DNA. TRBV21-1 is a listed pseudogene. This CDR3 comprises 14 residues. DNA of the CDR3: TGTGCCAGCAGCAATAGCGGGAGGGCCTACGAGCAGTACTTC. This translates into CASSNSGRAYEQYF.

J is TRBJ2-5 and V is TRBV7-2, with 8 bases aligning to TRBD1. The CDR3 is 15 amino acids. Losses at the gene ends were 1 base for V and 0 bases for J; bases not matched to a gene: 1. Per the germline V gene, CDR1 is SGHTA and CDR2 is FQGNSA. CDR3 sequence reads: CASSLGTGHQETQYF. CDR3 coding DNA: TGTGCCAGCAGCTTAGGGACAGGGCACCAAGAGACCCAGTACTTC.

The chain couples TRBV7-9 to TRBJ2-7; the D is unclear. Germline lookup yields CDR1 SEHNR and CDR2 FQNEAQ (reference sequence). This CDR3 is 17 amino acids long. V gave up 0 bases and J gave up 3 bases, with 18 bases separating them. The CDR3 is CASSLARGPPLYYEQYF. CDR3 in DNA: TGTGCCAGCAGCTTAGCCCGCGGCCCCCCACTTTACTACGAGCAGTACTTC. The entire variable domain, with the rest obtained from reference TRBV7-9 and TRBJ2-7, is as follows: DTGVSQNPRHKITKRGQNVTFRCDPISEHNRLYWYRQTLGQGPEFLTYFQNEAQLEKSRLLSDRFSAERPKGSFSTLEIQRTEQGDSAMYLCASSLARGPPLYYEQYFGPGTRLTVT.

V is TRBV7-2 and J is TRBJ2-7; D call uncertain. The germline V gene encodes CDR1 SGHTA and CDR2 FQGNSA. Trimming stripped 5 bases from V and 6 bases from J, with 8 bases between. CDR3 length: 11 amino acids. CDR3 DNA sequence: TGTGCCAGCAGCCCATCCCTCGAGCAGTACTTC. Translating it yields CASSPSLEQYF.

This clone came up a few times. J is TRBJ1-5 and V is TRBV30; D gene ambiguous. Germline V gene data show CDR1 as GTSNPN and CDR2 as SVGIG (reference sequence). This CDR3 spans 15 amino acids. Trimming left V 2 bases short and J 0 bases short, with 11 bases between. The DNA for the CDR3 is TGTGCCTGGAGTCAGTCAACGAGTAGCAATCAGCCCCAGCATTTT. Amino acids: CAWSQSTSSNQPQHF.

The chain recombines TRBV9 with TRBJ2-1; no reliable D call. Deletions cut 0 bases from V and 0 bases from J, with 13 bases between. Germline V lookup: CDR1 SGDLS, CDR2 YYNGEE. This CDR3 region has 17 residues. The CDR3 DNA follows: TGTGCCAGCAGCGTAGGGCTCTTGGGCAGCTCCTACAATGAGCAGTTCTTC. Translation gives CASSVGLLGSSYNEQFF.

V gene TRBV30 combines with J gene TRBJ2-1; D is possibly TRBD1 (5 bases). CDR1 is GTSNPN and CDR2 is SVGIG in the germline V gene (reference sequence). The V gene lost 3 bases and the J gene lost 1 base, with 16 bases spanning the gap. This CDR3 region has 16 residues. The CDR3 bases are TGTGCCTGGAGGCTAAGGGGTCGTGGATCCTACAATGAGCAGTTCTTC. It is translated as CAWRLRGRGSYNEQFF.